Below are 29 T cell receptor beta chains sequenced from a single sample in a study of OX40 agonist ivuxolimab in advanced cancers. Clones were sequenced by immunoSEQ multiplex PCR, and TCRdb holds only the in-frame ones, with some missing. Here the sample spans tens of thousands of clones, about 92% being singletons. The material was CD4+ or CD8+ T cells sorted from blood, obtained in a trial of the OX40 agonist ivuxolimab. These receptor sequences come from an adult with an advanced solid tumor such as melanoma, head and neck, liver or kidney cancer.

In its sample, this clone was seen once. The gene calls are TRBV2 and TRBJ2-6; no reliable D call. The CDR3 sequence is 12 residues long. The ends were cut back, 7 bases at V and 12 bases at J, with 13 bases in the middle. The germline CDR1 and CDR2 sequences are SNHLY and FYNNEI. The CDR3 is CASTTGRSVLTF. CDR3 DNA: TGTGCCAGCACCACCGGGCGTTCCGTCCTGACTTTC.

CDR3 region: CASSPPPERETQYF. As DNA, the CDR3 is TGTGCCAGCAGCCCCCCCCCGGAGCGAGAGACCCAGTACTTC. This chain links TRBV7-2 with TRBJ2-5; D ambiguous. V gave up 5 bases and J gave up 4 bases, with 14 bases separating them. The CDR3 length is 14 residues. Germline CDR1 SGHTA, CDR2 FQGNSA. Combining the CDR3 with reference TRBV7-2 and TRBJ2-5 gives the whole variable domain GAGVSQSPSNKVTEKGKDVELRCDPISGHTALYWYRQSLGQGLEFLIYFQGNSAPDKSGLPSDRFSAERTGGSVSTLTIQRTQQEDSAVYLCASSPPPERETQYFGPGTRLLVL.

The V gene is TRBV19, the J gene TRBJ2-7; D perhaps matches TRBD1 (6 bases). This CDR3 spans 12 amino acids. Germline V lookup: CDR1 LNHDA, CDR2 SQIVND (reference sequence). Trimming pared 7 bases from V and 3 bases from J, leaving 10 bases between. The CDR3 sequence: CASIGQNYEQYF. DNA for the CDR3: TGTGCCAGTATTGGACAGAACTACGAGCAGTACTTC.

The chain employs TRBV4-3 and TRBJ2-5, with D perhaps matching TRBD2 (6 bases). The CDR3 is 15 amino acids. Germline V gene sequence: CDR1 LGHNA, CDR2 YSLEER. Trimming removed 0 bases from V and 5 bases from J, with 13 bases in between. The CDR3 protein is CASSQEGLAIETQYF. The CDR3, as DNA: TGCGCCAGCAGCCAAGAAGGGCTAGCGATTGAGACCCAGTACTTC.

V and J are TRBV5-1 and TRBJ2-7; D gene unclear. Trimming cost V 4 bases and J 4 bases, with 12 bases left between them. This CDR3 contains 13 residues. The germline V gene encodes CDR1 SGHRS and CDR2 YFSETQ. CDR3: CASSPVGQYEQYF. CDR3 coding DNA: TGCGCCAGCAGCCCCGTTGGCCAGTACGAGCAGTACTTC.

This chain connects TRBV18 to TRBJ1-3; TRBD1 might be the D (6 bases). The CDR3 extends over 15 amino acids. Trimming took 3 bases from V and 9 from J, leaving 18 bases between them. The germline gives CDR1 KGHSH, CDR2 LQKENI. The CDR3 bases are TGTGCCAGCTCACCTAAGACCGGAGGGGGGCCCACCATATATTTT. Its protein is CASSPKTGGGPTIYF.

The rearrangement joins TRBV14 to TRBJ2-7, with D unresolved. The V gene lost 3 bases and the J gene lost 0 bases, with 9 bases spanning the gap. Germline V lookup: CDR1 SGHDN, CDR2 FVKESK. CDR3 size: 14 residues. The CDR3 protein is CASSQGRNSYEQYF. The CDR3 DNA sequence: TGTGCCAGCAGCCAGGGCCGAAACTCCTACGAGCAGTACTTC.

The rearrangement links TRBV19 to TRBJ2-5; maybe TRBD1 (6 bases). The ends were cut back, 4 bases at V and 4 bases at J, with 16 bases in the middle. CDR1 LNHDA and CDR2 SQIVND come from the germline V gene (reference sequence). The CDR3 extends over 15 amino acids. CDR3 nucleotides: TGTGCCAGTAGTACAGGGACATTTGGAGTAGAGACCCAGTACTTC. Protein sequence: CASSTGTFGVETQYF.

The chain recombines TRBV7-2 with TRBJ2-5; TRBD1 or TRBD2 may be the D gene (7 bases each). Germline CDR1 reads SGHTA; CDR2 reads FQGNSA. There are 16 residues in the CDR3. V was shortened by 4 bases and J by 5 bases, with 20 bases between the two germline ends. In DNA, the CDR3 is TGTGCCAGCAGCTCGGCAGGGGGGAGGGCAAGCGAGACCCAGTACTTC. Its protein product is CASSSAGGRASETQYF.

The chain carries TRBV12-5 and TRBJ1-1; 7 bases align to TRBD1. With 0 bases clipped from V and 0 bases from J, the junction kept 4 bases outside the gene matches. Germline V CDR1 and CDR2: LGHNT, FRNRAP. The CDR3 is made up of 16 amino acids. CDR3 in DNA: TGTGCTAGTGGTTTGGTCCTTCAGGGGGTGAACACTGAAGCTTTCTTT. It yields the protein CASGLVLQGVNTEAFF. The whole variable domain, remainder taken from reference TRBV12-5 and TRBJ1-1, is DARVTQTPRHKVTEMGQEVTMRCQPILGHNTVFWYRQTMMQGLELLAYFRNRAPLDDSGMPKDRFSAEMPDATLATLKIQPSEPRDSAVYFCASGLVLQGVNTEAFFGQGTRLTVV.

This clone was counted a single time. The chain recombines TRBV7-2 with TRBJ1-1; TRBD1 matches at 10 bases. Unmatched junction bases numbered 13, after V lost 7 bases and J lost 5 bases. The CDR3 is 16 amino acids. From germline, CDR1 is SGHTA and CDR2 FQGNSA. The CDR3 loop reads CASTLVPGQGRTEAFF. The DNA of the CDR3 is TGTGCCAGCACCCTAGTCCCGGGACAGGGGAGGACTGAAGCTTTCTTT.

The rearrangement joins TRBV4-3 to TRBJ2-1, with D perhaps TRBD2 (5 bases). The CDR3 runs 16 residues. The germline V gene has CDR1 LGHNA and CDR2 YSLEER. V gave up 1 base and J gave up 10 bases, with 20 bases separating them. The CDR3 region is CASSQGLVLAEGEQFF. In DNA, the CDR3 is TGCGCCAGCAGCCAAGGGCTAGTTCTAGCTGAAGGGGAGCAGTTCTTC.

The J gene is TRBJ1-1, the V gene TRBV5-1; D is unresolved. V was trimmed by 0 bases and J by 3 bases, leaving 9 bases between them. Per germline, CDR1 SGHRS and CDR2 YFSETQ. The CDR3 sequence is 14 residues long. CDR3: CASSLEVLHTEAFF. CDR3 DNA: TGCGCCAGCAGCTTGGAGGTTCTGCACACTGAAGCTTTCTTT. The full variable domain, completed using reference TRBV5-1 and TRBJ1-1, is KAGVTQTPRYLIKTRGQQVTLSCSPISGHRSVSWYQQTPGQGLQFLFEYFSETQRNKGNFPGRFSGRQFSNSRSEMNVSTLELGDSALYLCASSLEVLHTEAFFGQGTRLTVV.

The chain recombines TRBV28 with TRBJ2-7; D is unresolved. V lost 6 bases to trimming and J lost 2 bases, with 14 bases between them. The germline V gene encodes CDR1 MDHEN and CDR2 SYDVKM. CDR3 length: 14 residues. Here the CDR3 DNA reads TGTGCCAGCAGAACCCCAAGTTTGACCTACGAGCAGTACTTC. Its protein product is CASRTPSLTYEQYF. The complete variable domain, with remaining parts taken from reference TRBV28 and TRBJ2-7, reads DVKVTQSSRYLVKRTGEKVFLECVQDMDHENMFWYRQDPGLGLRLIYFSYDVKMKEKGDIPEGYSVSREKKERFSLILESASTNQTSMYLCASRTPSLTYEQYFGPGTRLTVT.

The sample holds a few counts of this clone. This chain connects TRBV19 to TRBJ2-2; D may be TRBD1 or TRBD2 (6 bases each). The CDR3 consists of 13 residues. Germline values: CDR1 LNHDA, CDR2 SQIVND (reference sequence). Trimming left V 5 bases short and J 9 bases short, with 13 bases between. CDR3 region: CASSVGGSRELFF. The CDR3 bases are TGTGCCAGTAGTGTGGGGGGCTCTAGGGAGCTGTTTTTT.

This clone appeared a few times. The gene calls are TRBV6-1 and TRBJ1-1, with D uncertain. Germline V CDR1 and CDR2: MNHNS, SASEGT. There are 13 residues in the CDR3. Trimming removed 5 bases at V and 1 base at J, with 8 bases between. CDR3 DNA: TGTGCCAGCAGTTCCAACAGGAACACTGAAGCTTTCTTT. As protein: CASSSNRNTEAFF.

The V call is TRBV6-1, the J call TRBJ1-2; D is ambiguous. V dropped 2 bases and J dropped 4 bases, with 8 bases sitting between them. The CDR3 has 13 amino acids. Germline CDR1 is MNHNS and CDR2 is SASEGT. Here the CDR3 DNA reads TGTGCCAGCAGTGAAAGCGGGAGCTATGGCTACACCTTC. It translates to CASSESGSYGYTF.

This chain connects TRBV6-5 to TRBJ2-7; D is uncertain. Germline lookup yields CDR1 MNHEY and CDR2 SVGAGI. This CDR3 contains 13 residues. V lost 4 bases to trimming and J lost 0 bases, with 7 bases between them. The CDR3 nucleotides read TGTGCCAGCAGTTTCTCCCGCTCCTACGAGCAGTACTTC. The encoded protein is CASSFSRSYEQYF.

The rearrangement joins TRBV9 to TRBJ2-3, with 9 bases matching TRBD2. Germline V gene data show CDR1 as SGDLS and CDR2 as YYNGEE. This CDR3 contains 19 residues. V shed 0 bases and J 0 bases; nucleotides not matched to a gene: 11. CDR3 protein: CASSVAPTSGMTSTDTQYF. The DNA of the CDR3 is TGTGCCAGCAGCGTAGCTCCGACTAGCGGAATGACTAGCACAGATACGCAGTATTTT.

The chain is built from TRBV5-1 and TRBJ1-1; the D is unclear. Germline CDR1 reads SGHRS; CDR2 reads YFSETQ. The CDR3 covers 16 residues. Trimming stripped 5 bases from V and 5 bases from J, with 22 bases between. The CDR3: CASRRTGRPLTTEAFF. As DNA, the CDR3 is TGCGCCAGCAGGCGGACCGGGAGGCCATTGACGACTGAAGCTTTCTTT.

The CDR3: CASRGTRTANTGELFF. The CDR3 DNA follows: TGTGCCAGCAGGGGAACCCGGACAGCGAACACCGGGGAGCTGTTTTTT. The genes are TRBV28 and TRBJ2-2; maybe TRBD1 (6 bases). In germline, CDR1 is MDHEN, CDR2 SYDVKM. This CDR3 has 16 amino acids. Trimming removed 6 bases from V and 0 bases from J, with 14 bases in between.

This rearrangement joins TRBV5-1 to TRBJ2-7; 11 nucleotides line up with TRBD1. J lost 7 bases, V lost 0 bases, and 6 bases had no gene match. The CDR3 has 15 residues. Per germline, CDR1 SGHRS and CDR2 YFSETQ. The CDR3 region has the DNA TGCGCCAGCAGCTTGGATGGACAGGGGGCGCGTGAGCAGTACTTC. Its translation: CASSLDGQGAREQYF.

This clone is a singleton in its sample. This chain connects TRBV7-3 to TRBJ2-2; 10 nucleotides align to TRBD2. With 5 bases clipped from V and 4 bases from J, the junction kept 7 bases outside the gene matches. CDR1 and CDR2 (germline): SGHTA, FQGTGA. The CDR3 runs to 16 residues. CDR3 nucleotides: TGTGCCAGCAGCCCTAGCGGGAGCATTGCCACCGGGGAGCTGTTTTTT. It specifies CASSPSGSIATGELFF.

The genes are TRBV6-5 and TRBJ2-1; D call uncertain. Per the germline V gene, CDR1 is MNHEY and CDR2 is SVGAGI. The ends were cut back, 0 bases at V and 8 bases at J, with 17 bases in the middle. The CDR3 runs to 16 residues. CDR3 sequence: CASSYSEATRLYEQFF. The DNA for the CDR3 is TGTGCCAGCAGTTACTCGGAAGCGACCCGCCTCTATGAGCAGTTCTTC.

The V gene is TRBV19, the J gene TRBJ2-1; possibly TRBD2 for D (6 bases). CDR3 size: 12 residues. Germline loops: CDR1 LNHDA, CDR2 SQIVND (reference sequence). The V end lost 10 bases, the J end lost 1 base, and 8 bases lay between the germline ends. CDR3 residues: CAIRGSYNEQFF. The CDR3 coding sequence is TGTGCCATACGGGGGTCCTACAATGAGCAGTTCTTC.

The chain links TRBV28 to TRBJ1-5; no clear D. With 7 bases removed from V and 0 bases from J, the gap between germline ends came to 13 bases. Germline values: CDR1 MDHEN, CDR2 SYDVKM. This CDR3 comprises 15 residues. The CDR3 sequence is CASTRRGYSNQPQHF. The CDR3 DNA reads TGTGCCAGCACCCGGCGGGGTTATAGCAATCAGCCCCAGCATTTT.

The genes are TRBV19 and TRBJ2-2, with D hard to call. The CDR3 runs to 14 residues. From germline, CDR1 is LNHDA and CDR2 SQIVND (reference sequence). Trimming cost V 3 bases and J 0 bases, with 5 bases left between them. The chain's CDR3 is CASSILANTGELFF. The CDR3 DNA reads as TGTGCCAGTAGTATTCTGGCGAACACCGGGGAGCTGTTTTTT.

The rearrangement links TRBV28 to TRBJ1-3, with 9 bases identical to TRBD1. V shed 4 bases and J 3 bases; nucleotides not matched to a gene: 7. The germline V gene has CDR1 MDHEN and CDR2 SYDVKM. CDR3 length equals 16 residues. As DNA, the CDR3 is TGTGCCAGCAGTTGGGAGGGACAGGGTATTGGAAACACCATATATTTT. Protein: CASSWEGQGIGNTIYF.

The CDR3 loop reads CASSSSGTGASTEAFF. CDR3 nucleotides: TGTGCCAGCAGCTCCTCCGGGACAGGCGCGAGCACTGAAGCTTTCTTT. The chain has TRBV7-9 and TRBJ1-1; 8 nucleotides agree with TRBD1. The V segment lost 4 bases and the J segment 4 bases; nucleotides outside the gene matches: 11. The CDR3 spans 16 residues. Germline CDR1 is SEHNR and CDR2 is FQNEAQ (reference sequence).